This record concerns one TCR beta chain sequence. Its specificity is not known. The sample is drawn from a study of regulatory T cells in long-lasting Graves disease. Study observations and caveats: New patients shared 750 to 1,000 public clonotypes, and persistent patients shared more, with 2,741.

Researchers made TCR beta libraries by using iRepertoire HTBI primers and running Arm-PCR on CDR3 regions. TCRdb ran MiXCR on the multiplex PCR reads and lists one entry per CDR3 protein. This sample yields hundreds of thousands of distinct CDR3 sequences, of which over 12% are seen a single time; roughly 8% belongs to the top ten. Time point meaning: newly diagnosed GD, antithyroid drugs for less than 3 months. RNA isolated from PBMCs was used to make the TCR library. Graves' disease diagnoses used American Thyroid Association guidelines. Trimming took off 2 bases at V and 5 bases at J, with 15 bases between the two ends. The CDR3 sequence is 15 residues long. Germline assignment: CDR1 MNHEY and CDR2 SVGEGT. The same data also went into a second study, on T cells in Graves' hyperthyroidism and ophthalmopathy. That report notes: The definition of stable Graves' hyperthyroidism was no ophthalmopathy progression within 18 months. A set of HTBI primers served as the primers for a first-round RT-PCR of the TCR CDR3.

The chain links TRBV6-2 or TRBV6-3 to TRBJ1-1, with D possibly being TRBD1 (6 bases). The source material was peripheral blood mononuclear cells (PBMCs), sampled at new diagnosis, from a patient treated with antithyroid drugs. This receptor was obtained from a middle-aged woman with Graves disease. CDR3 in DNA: TGTGCCAGCAGTTACGAGGAGGGGGGGAGTACTGAAGCTTTCTTT. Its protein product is CASSYEEGGSTEAFF.